This record concerns one T cell receptor (beta chain) sequence. Its specificity is unknown. The data stem from a study of T cells after yellow fever vaccination. Across the whole study: Fractions with few cells were prepared using SMART-Seq v4 Ultra Low Input. Regarding the study as a whole: Once the booster was given, most primary-vaccination clones reappeared, at over 95% for CD4 and 85% to 90% for CD8. Shared CD4/CD8 clonotypes were a small share, likely from convergent recombination.

5'RACE template switching added a universal primer site and UMIs to TCR cDNA. TCRdb used MiXCR to reprocess the 5' RACE reads, holding one entry per CDR3 protein. In the table there are under 70,000 distinct CDR3 sequences, roughly 6.9% of which are singletons. The source of this sequence is a man aged 18 to 35 who received the YFV17D yellow fever vaccine. This specimen consisted of CD8+ T cells sorted from PBMCs, obtained on the day of the first yellow fever vaccination.

CDR3 in amino acids: CASSSQNQETQYF. As DNA, the CDR3 is TGCGCCAGCAGTTCACAAAACCAAGAGACCCAGTACTTC. The J gene is TRBJ2-5, the V gene TRBV4-1; D remains ambiguous. The V and J ends lost 6 bases and 0 bases respectively, with 8 bases between them. This CDR3 has 13 amino acids. Germline-derived CDR1 and CDR2 are MGHRA and YSYEKL.